Listed below are T cell receptor beta chains from one sample, sequenced in a study of cytomegalovirus exposure and HLA in healthy donors. TCRdb's copy holds only in-frame clones and misses some; the assay was immunoSEQ multiplex PCR. The data contain 80,000 to 100,000 clones, around 90% of them singletons. Sequences were obtained from PBMCs. The receptors stem from a woman aged 25 to 39 in good health and CMV-seronegative. CDR3s include the opening cysteine and the closing phenylalanine or tryptophan. The D gene is left open where the match is weak. Clone size is not always given. Where it is, it says once, few, many or a class for expanded clones.

v_call	clone_size	j_call	d_call	cdr3_aa	cdr3_nt
TRBV18	few	TRBJ2-7	.	CASSPLQTSKSYEQYF	TGTGCCAGCTCACCACTTCAGACTAGTAAATCCTACGAGCAGTACTTC
TRBV21-1	.	TRBJ2-7	.	CASSKVVGQQYF	TGTGCCAGCAGCAAAGTTGTGGGCCAGCAGTACTTC
TRBV27	.	TRBJ2-7	.	CASKRTASYEQYF	TGTGCCAGCAAGAGGACAGCCTCCTACGAGCAGTACTTC
TRBV5-6	.	TRBJ2-3	.	CASSLSGTDTQYF	TGTGCCAGCAGCCTTAGCGGCACAGATACGCAGTATTTT
TRBV29-1	.	TRBJ2-7	.	CSVEADSSYEQYF	TGCAGCGTTGAAGCGGACAGTTCCTACGAGCAGTACTTC
TRBV5-6	.	TRBJ1-2	TRBD1	CASSLRQGGGYTF	TGTGCCAGCAGCTTGCGACAGGGTGGTGGCTACACCTTC
TRBV28	.	TRBJ2-5	TRBD1	CASSEQGAWGETQYF	TGTGCCAGCAGTGAACAGGGGGCCTGGGGGGAGACCCAGTACTTC
TRBV6-5	.	TRBJ2-2	TRBD2	CASSSLAGVVGELFF	TGTGCCAGCAGTTCACTAGCGGGAGTGGTCGGGGAGCTGTTTTTT
TRBV7-2	.	TRBJ2-6	TRBD2	CASSLDGTSGASGANVLTF	TGTGCCAGCAGCTTAGACGGGACTAGCGGGGCTTCTGGGGCCAACGTCCTGACTTTC
TRBV18	.	TRBJ2-7	.	CASSPYRTGYEQYF	TGTGCCAGCTCTCCCTACAGGACGGGCTACGAGCAGTACTTC